This TCR beta chain stems from a study of blood T cells in healthy people across ages. Through a sample-barcoded 5' primer and a J-beta primer mix, a second PCR was run for 7 to 11 cycles. Each CDR3 protein gets one entry after TCRdb re-called the 5' RACE reads with MiXCR. In the table there are some 850,000 distinct CDR3 sequences, around 24% of which are singletons. Study outcomes and limitations: TCR beta diversity per million T cells fell roughly linearly with age.

Germline CDR1 is DFQATT and CDR2 is SNEGSKA (reference sequence). Trimming took 4 bases from V and 5 from J, leaving 20 bases between them. CDR3 length equals 15 residues. Remarks on this clonotype: Its specificity is not known.

These data also formed part of another study, on T cells of mothers and their children. That publication notes: The authors identified no persistent microchimeric T cell clones.

This clonotype originated in a boy between 10 and 17 years old in good health. The chain joins TRBV20-1 to TRBJ2-5; TRBD1 might be the D (6 bases). Sequencing used blood. CDR3 in amino acids: CSAKGSGGSEETQYF. As DNA, the CDR3 is TGCAGTGCTAAGGGTTCTGGGGGCAGTGAGGAGACCCAGTACTTC.